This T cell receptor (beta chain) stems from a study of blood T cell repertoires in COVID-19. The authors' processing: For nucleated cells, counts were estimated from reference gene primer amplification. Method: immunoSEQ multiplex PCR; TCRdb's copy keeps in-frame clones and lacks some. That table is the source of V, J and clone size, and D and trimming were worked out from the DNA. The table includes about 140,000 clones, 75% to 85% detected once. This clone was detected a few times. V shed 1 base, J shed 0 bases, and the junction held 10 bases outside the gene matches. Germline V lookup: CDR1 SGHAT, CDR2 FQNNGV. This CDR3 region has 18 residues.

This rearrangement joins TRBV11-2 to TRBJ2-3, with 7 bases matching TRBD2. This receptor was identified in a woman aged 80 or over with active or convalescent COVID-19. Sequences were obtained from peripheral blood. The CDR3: CASSLGGGRGKSTDTQYF. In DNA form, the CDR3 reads TGTGCCAGCAGCTTAGGGGGCGGGCGGGGGAAAAGCACAGATACGCAGTATTTT.